The present entry profiles one T cell receptor beta chain with its context. The method was immunoSEQ multiplex PCR; TCRdb's version includes in-frame clones alone and lacks a portion of them. Of fewer than 250,000 clones listed, roughly four fifths are singletons. This entry belongs to a study of blood T cell repertoires in COVID-19. The CDR3 loop spans 14 amino acids. Germline loops: CDR1 SGHNT, CDR2 YYREEE (reference sequence). The junction had 6 bases not matched to a gene; V was cut back by 1 base and J by 6 bases. J is TRBJ1-2 and V is TRBV5-4, with TRBD1 matching 7 bases. Sequenced sample: peripheral blood. This clonotype was obtained from a woman in her 50s with acute or convalescent COVID-19. The CDR3 nucleotides are TGTGCCAGCAGCTTGCAGGGGGTTAGGCATGGCTACACCTTC. Translating gives CASSLQGVRHGYTF.